The 19 T cell receptor beta chains given below trace back to one sample, sequenced in a study of cytomegalovirus exposure and HLA in healthy donors (TCRdb year 2017). Library construction relied on the immunoSEQ multiplex PCR assay. A mixture of 60 forward primers for TCR Vbeta segments and 13 reverse primers for TCR Jbeta segments was used in the multiplex PCR. In TCRdb, the immuneACCESS table is reduced to in-frame sequences with V and J assigned. These tables do not hold every clone; where another copy was compared, an unresolved V gene accounts for under half, and the others remain unexplained. A total of under 200,000 clones appear in this sample, 70% to 80% of them only once. Approximately 1.3% of the sample comes from the top ten. Sequenced material: PBMCs. These receptors were obtained from a man aged 25 to 40 in good health and CMV-seronegative.

This chain uses TRBV18 with TRBJ2-5; no definite D call. The V gene's germline CDR1 is KGHSH and CDR2 LQKENI. V was clipped by 5 bases and J by 5 bases, with 18 bases between them. The CDR3 loop spans 15 amino acids. DNA of the CDR3: TGTGCCAGCTCAGCCGGAATGGAGATTTCGGAGACCCAGTACTTC. It encodes CASSAGMEISETQYF.

This chain links TRBV5-1 with TRBJ1-2, with TRBD1 identical over 8 bases. Trimming removed 4 bases from V and 3 bases from J; junction bases left unmatched: 8. The germline CDR1 and CDR2 sequences are SGHRS and YFSETQ. CDR3 size: 15 residues. CDR3 sequence reads: CASSKDRVRDYGYTF. In DNA, the CDR3 is TGCGCCAGCAGCAAGGACAGGGTTCGGGACTATGGCTACACCTTC.

This chain joins TRBV7-9 and TRBJ2-3, with D unclear. There are 15 residues in the CDR3. Trimming removed 1 base at V and 6 bases at J, with 14 bases between. Germline assignment: CDR1 SEHNR and CDR2 FQNEAQ (reference sequence). Here the CDR3 reads CASSLGAPSFDTQYF. The CDR3 nucleotides are TGTGCCAGCAGCTTAGGAGCCCCGTCATTCGATACGCAGTATTTT.

This clone was picked up a small number of times. Written as DNA, the CDR3 is TGTGCCAGCAGCTTGTCGGGACAGGGTTATGAAAAACTGTTTTTT. This translates into CASSLSGQGYEKLFF. This chain joins TRBV6-5 and TRBJ1-4, with 9 positions matching TRBD1. The germline CDR1 and CDR2 sequences are MNHEY and SVGAGI. The CDR3 runs 15 residues. J lost 6 bases, V lost 6 bases, and 8 bases had no gene match.

The chain employs TRBV18 and TRBJ2-1; 8 bases are shared with TRBD1. The CDR3 has 16 amino acids. The V segment lost 4 bases and the J segment 7 bases; nucleotides outside the gene matches: 12. Germline V lookup: CDR1 KGHSH, CDR2 LQKENI. CDR3 protein: CASSLQGARTVNEQFF. The CDR3 nucleotides are TGTGCCAGCTCACTTCAGGGGGCAAGGACAGTAAATGAGCAGTTCTTC. The variable domain in full, with the rest retrieved from reference TRBV18 and TRBJ2-1, is NAGVMQNPRHLVRRRGQEARLRCSPMKGHSHVYWYRQLPEEGLKFMVYLQKENIIDESGMPKERFSAEFPKEGPSILRIQQVVRGDSAAYFCASSLQGARTVNEQFFGPGTRLTVL.

This chain connects TRBV4-1 to TRBJ2-7; D might be TRBD1 (5 bases). Germline CDR1 is MGHRA and CDR2 is YSYEKL. The CDR3 contains 17 residues. Trimming removed 1 base from V and 2 bases from J, with 18 bases in between. CDR3 residues: CASSQVKGAGATYEQYF. CDR3 in DNA: TGCGCCAGCAGCCAAGTTAAAGGGGCAGGAGCCACCTACGAGCAGTACTTC.

This CDR3 reads CASSVDTGGQGRYEQYF. The CDR3 bases are TGTGCCAGCAGCGTAGATACAGGGGGACAGGGTCGCTACGAGCAGTACTTC. This chain links TRBV9 with TRBJ2-7; TRBD1 aligns across 9 bases. The CDR3 runs to 17 residues. V shed 0 bases and J 3 bases; nucleotides not matched to a gene: 10. CDR1 and CDR2 from the germline V gene are SGDLS and YYNGEE.

The sample holds a few counts of this clone. The rearrangement links TRBV5-1 to TRBJ1-5; D unresolved. Germline V lookup: CDR1 SGHRS, CDR2 YFSETQ. Trimming left V 0 bases short and J 6 bases short, with 7 bases between. There are 13 residues in the CDR3. The CDR3 DNA is TGCGCCAGCAGCTTGGTCCCGGGTCAGCCCCAGCATTTT. This gives the protein CASSLVPGQPQHF.

This clone showed up just a few times. The rearrangement uses TRBV5-4 and TRBJ2-1, with 12 nucleotides matching TRBD2. Germline V gives CDR1 SGHNT, CDR2 YYREEE (reference sequence). The CDR3 is 16 amino acids. Germline trimming cut 3 bases from V and 3 bases from J; bases unmatched to any gene: 4. The DNA of the CDR3 is TGTGCCAGCAGCTCACCGGGACTAGCGGGCTACAATGAGCAGTTCTTC. Translated, it gives CASSSPGLAGYNEQFF.

The table lists this clone with a few counts. The chain uses TRBV28 and TRBJ2-3; tentatively, D is TRBD2 (5 bases). V was cut by 8 bases and J by 0 bases, with 12 bases left in between. Germline V CDR1 and CDR2: MDHEN, SYDVKM. This CDR3 has 14 amino acids. CDR3 nucleotide sequence: TGTGCCAGCGGGTCAGCGGTCAGCACAGATACGCAGTATTTT. Amino acids: CASGSAVSTDTQYF.

This chain uses TRBV9 with TRBJ2-1; no firm D call. The CDR3 runs to 16 residues. Trimming took 3 bases from V and 7 from J, leaving 20 bases between them. Germline values: CDR1 SGDLS, CDR2 YYNGEE. CDR3 coding DNA: TGTGCCAGCAGCGAGGCTAGATCGAGTTTTCGAAATGAGCAGTTCTTC. This gives the protein CASSEARSSFRNEQFF. The whole variable domain, filled in from reference TRBV9 and TRBJ2-1, reads DSGVTQTPKHLITATGQRVTLRCSPRSGDLSVYWYQQSLDQGLQFLIQYYNGEERAKGNILERFSAQQFPDLHSELNLSSLELGDSALYFCASSEARSSFRNEQFFGPGTRLTVL.

The chain combines TRBV28 with TRBJ2-4, with a possible D match to TRBD1 (8 bases). Looked up from germline, CDR1 is MDHEN and CDR2 is SYDVKM. This CDR3 spans 16 amino acids. V was pared by 7 bases and J by 1 base, with 17 bases between. The CDR3 DNA sequence: TGTGCCAGCACCTTACAGGGGGGGCCCGCCAAAAACATTCAGTACTTC. Translating gives CASTLQGGPAKNIQYF.

This clone turned up a few times. The CDR3 nucleotides are TGTGCCACCAGCAGATTGAGGGTTCCCTATAATTCACCCCTCCACTTT. It codes for CATSRLRVPYNSPLHF. The chain links TRBV15 to TRBJ1-6; D gene unclear. This CDR3 spans 16 amino acids. The V gene lost 2 bases and the J gene lost 2 bases, with 10 bases spanning the gap. The germline V gene has CDR1 LNHNV and CDR2 YYDKDF (reference sequence). Looking up the rest from reference TRBV15 and TRBJ1-6 gives the full variable domain: DAMVIQNPRYQVTQFGKPVTLSCSQTLNHNVMYWYQQKSSQAPKLLFHYYDKDFNNEADTPDNFQSRRPNTSFCFLDIRSPGLGDTAMYLCATSRLRVPYNSPLHFGNGTRLTVT.

The chain uses TRBV30 and TRBJ2-5; 7 bases map to TRBD2. Germline CDR1 is GTSNPN and CDR2 is SVGIG (reference sequence). The CDR3 runs to 14 residues. The V and J ends lost 2 bases and 4 bases, in that order; junction bases with no gene match: 7. The chain's CDR3 is CAWSWGSGLETQYF. In DNA form, the CDR3 reads TGTGCCTGGAGTTGGGGTAGCGGGTTAGAGACCCAGTACTTC.

The rearrangement links TRBV7-3 to TRBJ2-7; D not certain. The CDR3 totals 13 residues. Per germline, CDR1 SGHTA and CDR2 FQGTGA. Trimming left V 2 bases short and J 1 base short, with 6 bases between. The CDR3 DNA reads TGTGCCAGCAGCTTATACAGTTCCTACGAGCAGTACTTC. As protein: CASSLYSSYEQYF.

This clone was observed a handful of times. The rearrangement links TRBV4-1 to TRBJ2-5; TRBD2 matches at 11 bases. V shed 1 base and J 4 bases; nucleotides not matched to a gene: 11. Germline lookup yields CDR1 MGHRA and CDR2 YSYEKL. The CDR3 has 18 amino acids. CDR3 amino acids: CASSQVGGTSGLGETQYF. In nucleotides, the CDR3 is TGCGCCAGCAGCCAAGTTGGCGGGACTAGCGGTTTAGGAGAGACCCAGTACTTC.

CDR3 protein: CASSPISPNTEAFF. The CDR3 DNA reads TGTGCCAGCTCACCAATATCTCCGAACACTGAAGCTTTCTTT. This chain links TRBV18 with TRBJ1-1; D remains ambiguous. CDR3 length equals 14 residues. V shed 2 bases and J shed 1 base, with 8 bases lying between them. The germline CDR1 and CDR2 sequences are KGHSH and LQKENI.

V is TRBV7-3 and J is TRBJ2-3, with D tentatively TRBD2 (6 bases). The CDR3 extends over 13 amino acids. With 5 bases removed from V and 6 bases from J, the gap between germline ends came to 12 bases. Germline V gene lookup returns CDR1 SGHTA and CDR2 FQGTGA. The CDR3: CASSRSAGDTQYF. DNA for the CDR3: TGTGCCAGCAGCCGTTCGGCGGGGGATACGCAGTATTTT.

CDR3 nucleotides: TGCGCCAGCAGTATCGGGAGAGCTTGGGACAATGAGCAGTTCTTC. Amino acid sequence: CASSIGRAWDNEQFF. The rearrangement joins TRBV10-1 to TRBJ2-1; possible D gene TRBD2, 6 bases. Germline assignment: CDR1 WNHNN and CDR2 SYGVQD (reference sequence). This CDR3 contains 15 residues. V dropped 5 bases and J dropped 5 bases, with 16 bases sitting between them.